These T cell receptor beta chains were read from a single sample in a study of blood T cells in healthy people across ages. TCRdb re-analysed the 5' RACE reads in MiXCR, keeping a single row per CDR3 protein. The repertoire includes approximately 800,000 distinct CDR3 sequences, roughly 60% of them detected once, and approximately 20% sits in the top ten. Sequenced input: blood. The receptor source for this set is a man under 40 in good health. Each CDR3 is given with its conserved first and last residue. A D gene is named only where the DNA matches it firmly.

cdr3_aa j_call v_call d_call
CSARARSSAGEQFF TRBJ2-1 TRBV20-1 .
CASSARQGGYYEQYF TRBJ2-7 TRBV14 TRBD1
CASSHPRGQVKETQYF TRBJ2-5 TRBV7-2 .
CASSLTNNEQFF TRBJ2-1 TRBV7-9 .
CASTSGGSGTWTYEQYF TRBJ2-7 TRBV28 TRBD2
CSARDPGRGETQYF TRBJ2-5 TRBV20-1 TRBD2
CASSSGTSGWGQYF TRBJ2-5 TRBV7-9 TRBD2
CASSESGTKYNEQYF TRBJ2-5 TRBV9 .
CSAAVGTGGETQYF TRBJ2-5 TRBV20-1 TRBD1
CSASQQGLSYEQYF TRBJ2-7 TRBV20-1 .
CSARTGNSPLHF TRBJ1-6 TRBV20-1 .
CAHQGAGLPNNEQFF TRBJ2-1 TRBV7-9 TRBD2
CASLTSTDTQYF TRBJ2-3 TRBV6-2/TRBV6-3 .
CSVEGLPIDTQYF TRBJ2-3 TRBV29-1 .
CASSLAPGGMETQYF TRBJ2-5 TRBV5-1 TRBD1